The clone carrying this T cell receptor beta chain was seen a few times. Its specificity is unknown. The data derive from a study of T-cell memory formation after mild COVID-19. In the study overall: TCR clusters were largely donor specific.

CDR1 and CDR2 from the germline V gene are SSHAT and FNYEAQ (reference sequence). V was pared by 5 bases and J by 2 bases, with 5 bases of the junction left unmatched. The CDR3 has 15 amino acids. TCRdb passed the 5' RACE reads through MiXCR, listing each CDR3 protein once. Seen here are about half a million distinct CDR3 sequences, approximately 18% observed once, and the top ten hold about 12%. Whole-study findings and limits: That cross-reactive memory joined was suggested by some responding clones appearing in pre-infection memory.

This chain joins TRBV7-7 and TRBJ1-2, with TRBD1 matching over 10 bases. The receptor comes from an adult woman who had mild COVID-19 (a few samples of this study predate the infection). Cell type and time point are not known. Sample: PBMCs or a T cell subset sorted from them (not recorded which). The CDR3 sequence: CASSLRTGGNYGYTF. Written as DNA, the CDR3 is TGTGCCAGCAGCCTCAGGACAGGGGGGAACTATGGCTACACCTTC.